Only a few counts were recorded for the clone carrying this T cell receptor beta chain. Other DNA sequences in the sample encode the same CDR3. Assay: immunoSEQ multiplex PCR; the TCRdb copy retains only in-frame clones and omits some. This sample carries 850,000 to 1,200,000 clones, under 80% of them seen once, and the ten largest clones take less than 1.5%. These data come from a study of shared clonotypes between healthy human individuals. The material sequenced was memory CD4+ T cells sorted from blood. Specified subset: CD45RA-negative fraction. This clonotype originated in a man aged 18 to 30 in good health.

The CDR3 nucleotides are TGCGCCAGCAGCTCCGAAGGGAACACCATATATTTT. It encodes CASSSEGNTIYF. This chain uses TRBV5-1 with TRBJ1-3; D is ambiguous. The germline V gene has CDR1 SGHRS and CDR2 YFSETQ. The ends were cut back, 3 bases at V and 7 bases at J, with 8 bases in the middle. The CDR3 has 12 residues.